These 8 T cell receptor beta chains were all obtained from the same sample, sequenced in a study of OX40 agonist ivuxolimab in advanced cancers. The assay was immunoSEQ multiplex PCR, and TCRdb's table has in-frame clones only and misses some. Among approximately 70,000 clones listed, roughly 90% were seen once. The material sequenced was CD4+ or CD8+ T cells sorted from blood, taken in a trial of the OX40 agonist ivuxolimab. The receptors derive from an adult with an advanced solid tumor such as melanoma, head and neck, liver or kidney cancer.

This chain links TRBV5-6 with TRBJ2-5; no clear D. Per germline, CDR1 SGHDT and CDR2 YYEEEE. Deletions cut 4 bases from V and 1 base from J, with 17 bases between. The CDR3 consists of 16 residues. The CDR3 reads CASSPLGHGVQETQYF. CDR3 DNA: TGTGCCAGCAGCCCCCTGGGTCACGGTGTCCAAGAGACCCAGTACTTC. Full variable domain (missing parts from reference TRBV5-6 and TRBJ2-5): DAGVTQSPTHLIKTRGQQVTLRCSPKSGHDTVSWYQQALGQGPQFIFQYYEEEERQRGNFPDRFSGHQFPNYSSELNVNALLLGDSALYLCASSPLGHGVQETQYFGPGTRLLVL.

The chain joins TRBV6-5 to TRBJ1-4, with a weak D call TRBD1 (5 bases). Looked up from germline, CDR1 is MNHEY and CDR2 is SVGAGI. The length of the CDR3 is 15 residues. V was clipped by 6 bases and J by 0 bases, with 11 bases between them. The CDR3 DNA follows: TGTGCCAGCAGGAGGGGAAGGTCAACTAATGAAAAACTGTTTTTT. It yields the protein CASRRGRSTNEKLFF.

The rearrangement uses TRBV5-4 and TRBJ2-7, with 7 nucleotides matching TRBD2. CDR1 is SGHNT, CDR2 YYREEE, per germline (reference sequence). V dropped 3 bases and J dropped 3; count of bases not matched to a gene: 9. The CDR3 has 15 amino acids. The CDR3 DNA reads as TGTGCCAGCAGCTCTAGCGGAGGGAGGGACTACGAGCAGTACTTC. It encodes CASSSSGGRDYEQYF.

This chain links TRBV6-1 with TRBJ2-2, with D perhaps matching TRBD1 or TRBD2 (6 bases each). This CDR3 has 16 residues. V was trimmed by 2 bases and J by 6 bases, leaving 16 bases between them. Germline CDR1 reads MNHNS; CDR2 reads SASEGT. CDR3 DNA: TGTGCCAGCAGTGAATTTGGAGGGGGGCAATCCGGGGAGCTGTTTTTT. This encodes CASSEFGGGQSGELFF.

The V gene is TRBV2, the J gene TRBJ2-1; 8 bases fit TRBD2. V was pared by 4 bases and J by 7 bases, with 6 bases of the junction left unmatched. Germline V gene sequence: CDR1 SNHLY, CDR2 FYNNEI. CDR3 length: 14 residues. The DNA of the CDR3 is TGTGCCAGCAGTGTCGGGGGGGCCTGGAATGAGCAGTTCTTC. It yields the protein CASSVGGAWNEQFF.

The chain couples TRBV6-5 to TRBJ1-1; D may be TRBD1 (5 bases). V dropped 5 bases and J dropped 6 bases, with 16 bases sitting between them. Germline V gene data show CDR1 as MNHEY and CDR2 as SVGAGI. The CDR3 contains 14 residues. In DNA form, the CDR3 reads TGTGCCAGCAGTAAAAATCAGGGTGTGGCTGAAGCTTTCTTT. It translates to CASSKNQGVAEAFF.

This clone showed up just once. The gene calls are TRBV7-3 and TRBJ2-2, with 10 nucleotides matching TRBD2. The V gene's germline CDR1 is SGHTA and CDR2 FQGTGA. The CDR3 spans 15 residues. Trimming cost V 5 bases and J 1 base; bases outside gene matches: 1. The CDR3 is CASSVAGGNTGELFF. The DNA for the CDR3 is TGTGCCAGCAGCGTAGCGGGGGGGAACACCGGGGAGCTGTTTTTT.

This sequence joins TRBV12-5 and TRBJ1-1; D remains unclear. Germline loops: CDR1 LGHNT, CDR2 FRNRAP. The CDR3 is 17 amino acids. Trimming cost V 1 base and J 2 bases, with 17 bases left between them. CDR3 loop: CASGLGTTSFLNTEAFF. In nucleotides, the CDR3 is TGTGCTAGTGGTTTGGGAACTACCAGTTTTCTAAACACTGAAGCTTTCTTT.